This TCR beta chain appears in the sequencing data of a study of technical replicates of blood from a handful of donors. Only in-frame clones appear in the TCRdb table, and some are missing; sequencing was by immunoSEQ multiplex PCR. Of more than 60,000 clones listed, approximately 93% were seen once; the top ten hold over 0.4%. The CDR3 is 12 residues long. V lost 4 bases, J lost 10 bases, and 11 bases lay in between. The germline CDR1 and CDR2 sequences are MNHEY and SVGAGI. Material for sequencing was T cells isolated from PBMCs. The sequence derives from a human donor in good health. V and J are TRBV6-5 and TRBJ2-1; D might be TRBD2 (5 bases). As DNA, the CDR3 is TGTGCCAGCAGTTCTAGCTTTAGGGAGCAGTTCTTC. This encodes CASSSSFREQFF.